The 3 T cell receptor beta chains below all came from one sample that was sequenced in a study of blood T cell repertoires in COVID-19 (dated by TCRdb to about 2020). Library preparation used the immunoSEQ multiplex PCR assay. What TCRdb holds here is the immuneACCESS table cut down to in-frame rearrangements. Part of the clones is not present; checked against another copy, under half of the missing clones reflect an unresolved V gene, and the others are unexplained. This sample gives approximately 350,000 clones in total; around nine tenths of them show up just once. The top ten hold about 3.5% of the sample. The sample comprised peripheral blood. The receptors were sampled from a woman in her late teens or twenties who had recovered from COVID-19.

The rearrangement links TRBV29-1 to TRBJ1-2; 11 bases are shared with TRBD1. V shed 4 bases, J shed 3 bases, and the junction held 4 bases outside the gene matches. The CDR3 is 14 residues long. Per the germline V gene, CDR1 is SQVTM and CDR2 is ANQGSEA. The CDR3 loop reads CSVAGTGGDYGYTF. In DNA, the CDR3 is TGCAGCGTTGCCGGGACAGGGGGAGACTATGGCTACACCTTC. Variable domain in full (rest from reference TRBV29-1 and TRBJ1-2): SAVISQKPSRDICQRGTSLTIQCQVDSQVTMMFWYRQQPGQSLTLIATANQGSEATYESGFVIDKFPISRPNLTFSTLTVSNMSPEDSSIYLCSVAGTGGDYGYTFGSGTRLTVV.

This chain connects TRBV7-2 to TRBJ1-1, with no clear D. The CDR3 spans 10 residues. Germline V gene sequence: CDR1 SGHTA, CDR2 FQGNSA. Deletions cut 9 bases from V and 2 bases from J, with 4 bases between. CDR3 coding DNA: TGTGCCAGACTTAACACTGAAGCTTTCTTT. Its protein product is CARLNTEAFF.

This chain links TRBV7-2 with TRBJ2-2; the match to TRBD1 covers 7 bases. Trimming took 1 base from V and 4 from J; bases not matched to a gene: 12. CDR1 and CDR2 (germline): SGHTA, FQGNSA. CDR3 length: 18 residues. CDR3 protein: CASSLVVVQGRFTGELFF. The DNA for the CDR3 is TGTGCCAGCAGCTTAGTTGTGGTACAGGGGCGGTTCACCGGGGAGCTGTTTTTT.